A single sample gave rise to the 2 T cell receptor beta chains below, sequenced in a study of T cell clonotyping in hematopoietic cell transplantation. TCRdb keeps only in-frame clones here, not all; method: immunoSEQ multiplex PCR. Counted here are about 43,000 clones, about 95% occurring once; the ten biggest clones make up approximately 0.9%. The sample consisted of peripheral blood mononuclear cells. The source is a man younger than 45 in good health. Some clones in this sample may be carry-over from other donors' samples.

The chain recombines TRBV7-8 with TRBJ1-1, with no clear D. Germline V gives CDR1 SGHVS, CDR2 FQNEAQ. This CDR3 region has 14 residues. V lost 1 base and J lost 5, with 11 bases in between. DNA of the CDR3: TGTGCCAGCAGCTTAGTCGGGCTGGGGACTGAAGCTTTCTTT. Translation gives CASSLVGLGTEAFF.

This clone was recorded once. V usage is TRBV5-4 and J usage is TRBJ2-5; 11 bases line up with TRBD1. CDR1 and CDR2 (germline): SGHNT, YYREEE (reference sequence). Trimming cost V 4 bases and J 2 bases; bases outside gene matches: 4. The CDR3 is made up of 15 amino acids. CDR3 DNA sequence: TGTGCCAGCAGCAGGGGGGACAGGGGGCAAGAGACCCAGTACTTC. This translates into CASSRGDRGQETQYF.